This T cell receptor beta chain was retrieved from a study of T cells after yellow fever vaccination. At the level of the study: In the case of low-cell-number fractions, SMART-Seq v4 Ultra Low Input was used for preparation.

Synthesis of TCR cDNA relied on 5'RACE template switching, which attached a universal primer site and UMIs. TCRdb fed the 5' RACE reads into MiXCR, producing one record per CDR3 protein. The sample yields about 340,000 distinct CDR3 sequences, roughly 8.7% seen once. General observations from the study: Peak timing came faster in the weaker secondary response, day 5 versus 15. Reappearing after the booster were most of the clones from primary vaccination (about 96% CD4, 85% to 90% CD8).

On this clonotype itself: Its matching antigen is unknown.

Specimen: PBMCs, collected on the day of the first yellow fever vaccination. The sequence was obtained from a man younger than 35 who received the YFV17D yellow fever vaccine.

Here the CDR3 reads CASTSSGANTGELFF. DNA of the CDR3: TGTGCCAGCACCTCTAGCGGGGCGAACACCGGGGAGCTGTTTTTT. The chain couples TRBV28 to TRBJ2-2; 9 nucleotides agree with TRBD2. CDR1 is MDHEN and CDR2 is SYDVKM in the germline V gene. The ends lost 7 bases at V and 0 bases at J; junction bases unmatched: 3. This CDR3 contains 15 residues.